The clone carrying this T cell receptor beta chain has a count of ten or more. Its antigen is unidentified. The CDR3 sequence is 14 residues long. V lost 2 bases and J 0 bases, leaving 10 bases between the germline ends. Looked up from germline, CDR1 is GTSNPN and CDR2 is SVGIG (reference sequence). It was uncontrolled infection, other autoimmune disease, pregnancy or lactation that excluded patients. The diagnoses drew upon clinical symptoms, serum thyroxine and TRAb, thyroid ultrasound and orbital computed tomography. Amplification of TCR beta CDR3 regions used RNA as the template. Initially, a first-round RT-PCR of the TCR CDR3 employed the HTBI primer set. TCRdb analysed the multiplex PCR reads with MiXCR anew, one entry per CDR3 protein. The sample lists about 590,000 distinct CDR3 sequences; more than 15% were seen once. These data belong to a study of T cells in Graves' hyperthyroidism and ophthalmopathy. Study information: Peripheral blood specimens were obtained at initial diagnosis, prior to any treatment. Whole-study findings and limits: Blood also showed most of the thyroid clonotypes that were expanded above 0.001.

The rearrangement links TRBV30 to TRBJ1-1; no clear D. The receptor was isolated from a woman younger than 45 with Graves' hyperthyroidism. The material sequenced was blood. CDR3 protein: CAWSKKRMNTEAFF. CDR3 DNA: TGTGCCTGGAGTAAAAAGAGAATGAACACTGAAGCTTTCTTT.